Each of the 17 T cell receptor beta chains below was sequenced from the same sample in a study of blood T cell repertoires in COVID-19 (dated by TCRdb to 2020 to 2021). The library was obtained by the immunoSEQ multiplex PCR assay. Entries here come from immuneACCESS through TCRdb and include only in-frame sequences with V and J called. Some clones fail to appear in such tables; in the studies checked, an unresolved V gene covers under half of the shortfall, and the cause of the remainder is unknown. The table for this sample lists approximately 280,000 clones; around 85% of them were counted only once. More than 1.1% of the sample lies in the top ten. Sequenced: peripheral blood. These receptors were obtained from a human donor with COVID-19, enrolled during active disease. The donor label of this sample is uncertain.

This chain links TRBV6-5 with TRBJ1-4; 8 bases fit TRBD1. In germline, CDR1 is MNHEY, CDR2 SVGAGI. Losses at the gene ends were 0 bases for V and 5 bases for J; bases not matched to a gene: 5. CDR3 size: 16 residues. CDR3: CASSYSGTGENEKLFF. The DNA of the CDR3 is TGTGCCAGCAGTTACTCGGGGACAGGAGAAAATGAAAAACTGTTTTTT.

The chain recombines TRBV5-1 with TRBJ2-2; unclear D gene. The CDR3 covers 16 residues. Per the germline V gene, CDR1 is SGHRS and CDR2 is YFSETQ. Trimming cost V 0 bases and J 1 base, with 10 bases left between them. The CDR3 region is CASSLEGRWNTGELFF. In nucleotides, the CDR3 is TGCGCCAGCAGCTTGGAAGGCAGGTGGAACACCGGGGAGCTGTTTTTT. The full variable domain, completed using reference TRBV5-1 and TRBJ2-2, is KAGVTQTPRYLIKTRGQQVTLSCSPISGHRSVSWYQQTPGQGLQFLFEYFSETQRNKGNFPGRFSGRQFSNSRSEMNVSTLELGDSALYLCASSLEGRWNTGELFFGEGSRLTVL.

The chain links TRBV28 to TRBJ1-5; 7 nucleotides match TRBD1. V lost 2 bases, J lost 4 bases, and 5 bases stayed unmatched. There are 15 residues in the CDR3. Germline CDR1 is MDHEN and CDR2 is SYDVKM. The CDR3 DNA is TGTGCCAGCAGTTTACTCCCAGGGGGAAATCAGCCCCAGCATTTT. Translating it yields CASSLLPGGNQPQHF. The variable domain in full, with the rest retrieved from reference TRBV28 and TRBJ1-5, is DVKVTQSSRYLVKRTGEKVFLECVQDMDHENMFWYRQDPGLGLRLIYFSYDVKMKEKGDIPEGYSVSREKKERFSLILESASTNQTSMYLCASSLLPGGNQPQHFGDGTRLSIL.

J is TRBJ1-2 and V is TRBV5-8, with D possibly being TRBD1 (6 bases). The CDR3 consists of 12 residues. Deletions cut 4 bases from V and 7 bases from J, with 11 bases between. CDR1 SGHTS and CDR2 YDEGEE come from the germline V gene. Here the CDR3 DNA reads TGTGCCAGCAGCCCCACAGGGTCTGGCTACACCTTC. Encoded protein: CASSPTGSGYTF.

In nucleotides, the CDR3 is TGCGCCAGCAGCTTCGGTCTAGCGGGATATGTCGGGGAGCTGTTTTTT. It translates to CASSFGLAGYVGELFF. The rearrangement uses TRBV5-1 and TRBJ2-2, with 9 positions matching TRBD2. V shed 2 bases, J shed 7 bases, and the junction held 9 bases outside the gene matches. The CDR3 loop spans 16 amino acids. The germline V gene has CDR1 SGHRS and CDR2 YFSETQ.

Written as DNA, the CDR3 is TGTGCCAGTAGTGTACATTCTACAGGGACGGGCGATGAGCAGTTCTTC. Its translation is CASSVHSTGTGDEQFF. V is TRBV19 and J is TRBJ2-1, with a weak D call TRBD1 (6 bases). V was shortened by 5 bases and J by 8 bases, with 22 bases between the two germline ends. This CDR3 region has 16 residues. Germline V gene lookup returns CDR1 LNHDA and CDR2 SQIVND (reference sequence). The full variable domain, in which reference TRBV19 and TRBJ2-1 provide the parts outside the CDR3, is DGGITQSPKYLFRKEGQNVTLSCEQNLNHDAMYWYRQDPGQGLRLIYYSQIVNDFQKGDIAEGYSVSREKKESFPLTVTSAQKNPTAFYLCASSVHSTGTGDEQFFGPGTRLTVL.

The V and J genes are TRBV3-1 (or the pseudogene TRBV3-2) and TRBJ1-2, with TRBD1 matching 7 bases. With V trimmed by 0 bases and J by 5 bases, 9 bases remained unmatched. CDR1 LGHDT and CDR2 YNNKEL come from the germline V gene (reference sequence). The CDR3 sequence is 16 residues long. DNA for the CDR3: TGTGCCAGCAGCCAAGACTTCCACAGGGGTAAGTATGGCTACACCTTC. It translates to CASSQDFHRGKYGYTF.

The genes are TRBV2 and TRBJ2-6; no firm D call. Germline CDR1 and CDR2: SNHLY and FYNNEI. V lost 2 bases and J 1 base, leaving 6 bases between the germline ends. CDR3 length equals 15 residues. CDR3: CASSEQVSGANVLTF. As DNA, the CDR3 is TGTGCCAGCAGTGAACAGGTGTCTGGGGCCAACGTCCTGACTTTC.

The V gene is TRBV27, the J gene TRBJ2-3, with D perhaps TRBD2 (6 bases). Germline V gene lookup returns CDR1 MNHEY and CDR2 SMNVEV (reference sequence). Trimming took 2 bases from V and 1 from J, leaving 10 bases between them. The CDR3 has 15 residues. The CDR3 loop reads CASSLAGPGTDTQYF. The CDR3 nucleotides are TGTGCCAGCAGTTTAGCGGGACCTGGCACAGATACGCAGTATTTT.

This chain uses TRBV12-5 with TRBJ2-2; a possible D gene is TRBD2 (6 bases). CDR1 and CDR2 from the germline V gene are LGHNT and FRNRAP. V gave up 6 bases and J gave up 6 bases, with 8 bases separating them. This CDR3 comprises 12 residues. The CDR3 sequence is CASGPSAGELFF. CDR3 in DNA: TGTGCTAGTGGGCCTAGCGCCGGGGAGCTGTTTTTT.

The V gene is TRBV19, the J gene TRBJ2-1; D is possibly TRBD1 (6 bases). Looked up from germline, CDR1 is LNHDA and CDR2 is SQIVND (reference sequence). The CDR3 has 15 amino acids. V shed 7 bases and J shed 5 bases, with 18 bases lying between them. Here the CDR3 reads CASTDGTPRNNEQFF. The CDR3, as DNA: TGTGCCAGTACCGACGGGACACCAAGAAACAATGAGCAGTTCTTC.

The chain employs TRBV7-2 and TRBJ2-2; D gene uncertain. The CDR3 runs 11 residues. Germline V gene sequence: CDR1 SGHTA, CDR2 FQGNSA. Trimming shortened V by 5 bases and J by 10 bases, and 8 bases separated the two germline ends. CDR3: CASSPLEELFF. CDR3 DNA sequence: TGTGCCAGCAGCCCCCTAGAGGAGCTGTTTTTT. Combining the CDR3 with reference TRBV7-2 and TRBJ2-2 gives the whole variable domain GAGVSQSPSNKVTEKGKDVELRCDPISGHTALYWYRQSLGQGLEFLIYFQGNSAPDKSGLPSDRFSAERTGGSVSTLTIQRTQQEDSAVYLCASSPLEELFFGEGSRLTVL.

The chain uses TRBV20-1 and TRBJ1-1, with D perhaps TRBD1 (6 bases). V shed 7 bases and J shed 5 bases, with 11 bases lying between them. CDR1 DFQATT and CDR2 SNEGSKA come from the germline V gene (reference sequence). The CDR3 is made up of 11 amino acids. The CDR3 DNA reads TGCAGTGGAAACAGGGCAACTGAAGCTTTCTTT. Protein: CSGNRATEAFF.

V usage is TRBV10-3 and J usage is TRBJ1-1; TRBD1 agrees at 7 bases. Per germline, CDR1 ENHRY and CDR2 SYGVKD. CDR3 length equals 14 residues. The junction had 9 bases not matched to a gene; V was cut back by 10 bases and J by 1 base. The CDR3 region is CASRLGQSNTEAFF. The CDR3 DNA follows: TGTGCCAGCCGATTGGGACAGTCGAACACTGAAGCTTTCTTT.

This clone was recorded once. The genes are TRBV28 and TRBJ2-7, with TRBD2 matching 9 bases. This CDR3 spans 11 amino acids. In germline, CDR1 is MDHEN, CDR2 SYDVKM. CDR3 protein: CATREGYEQYF. In DNA, the CDR3 is TGTGCTACGCGGGAGGGCTACGAGCAGTACTTC.

This chain uses TRBV19 with TRBJ2-2, with TRBD2 identical over 12 bases. The CDR3 contains 18 residues. Losses at the gene ends were 5 bases for V and 2 bases for J; bases not matched to a gene: 9. Germline V lookup: CDR1 LNHDA, CDR2 SQIVND (reference sequence). CDR3: CASSPSGLAGANTGELFF. CDR3 nucleotides: TGTGCCAGTAGTCCGTCGGGACTAGCGGGCGCCAACACCGGGGAGCTGTTTTTT.

Written as DNA, the CDR3 is TGTGCCTGCACGACAGGGGGGGCCAATCAGCCCCAGCATTTT. It encodes CACTTGGANQPQHF. This chain joins TRBV30 and TRBJ1-5, with TRBD1 matching over 9 bases. The CDR3 loop spans 14 amino acids. With V trimmed by 6 bases and J by 3 bases, 6 bases remained unmatched. Germline loops: CDR1 GTSNPN, CDR2 SVGIG (reference sequence).